One and the same sample provided the 24 T cell receptor beta chains below, sequenced in a study of CD8+CD57+ T cells in acquired aplastic anemia. Investigators profiled TCR beta VDJ and CDR3 from genomic DNA template. TCRdb reprocessed the reads with MiXCR, giving one entry per CDR3 protein. The sample has roughly 130,000 distinct CDR3 sequences, 48% seen once. Material: sorted CD4+, CD8+, or CD8+CD57+ T cells (not recorded which) from PBMCs. These receptors came from a human donor in good health, serving as a control.

This clonotype has ten or more counts. J is TRBJ2-3 and V is TRBV6-1; 7 nucleotides match TRBD2. The length of the CDR3 is 14 residues. The trim removed 6 bases at V and 0 bases at J, leaving 3 bases unmatched. The germline V gene encodes CDR1 MNHNS and CDR2 SASEGT. CDR3: CASSPLASTDTQYF. As DNA, the CDR3 is TGTGCCAGCAGCCCACTAGCGAGCACAGATACGCAGTATTTT.

This chain connects TRBV5-1 to TRBJ2-3; 10 bases are shared with TRBD2. There are 16 residues in the CDR3. J gave up 1 base and V 0 bases, and 2 bases lay outside the gene matches. The germline V gene encodes CDR1 SGHRS and CDR2 YFSETQ. The chain's CDR3 is CASSLDLAGGTDTQYF. The DNA of the CDR3 is TGCGCCAGCAGCTTGGATCTAGCGGGGGGCACAGATACGCAGTATTTT.

The J gene is TRBJ2-7, the V gene TRBV10-3; D is uncertain. V gave up 11 bases and J gave up 7 bases, with 15 bases separating them. The CDR3 is 11 residues long. From germline, CDR1 is ENHRY and CDR2 SYGVKD. The CDR3 is CAVRASGEQYV. The CDR3 bases are TGTGCCGTCCGAGCCTCTGGGGAGCAGTACGTC.

This clonotype has just a few counts. Being one base from a much bigger clone, this may be a read error. The rearrangement uses TRBV10-3 and TRBJ1-4; the D gene is possibly TRBD1 (5 bases). Germline-derived CDR1 and CDR2 are ENHRY and SYGVKD. The CDR3 loop spans 13 amino acids. V was shortened by 8 bases and J by 8 bases, with 15 bases between the two germline ends. CDR3 region: CAIGGGAGEKLFF. The CDR3 DNA follows: TGTGCCATCGGAGGAGGGGCGGGGGAAAAACTGTTTTTT.

The chain recombines TRBV24-1 with TRBJ2-3, with 15 bases identical to TRBD2. This CDR3 comprises 15 residues. CDR1 is KGHDR and CDR2 is SFDVKD in the germline V gene. The J segment lost 9 bases and the V segment lost 9 bases, leaving 9 bases of the junction unmatched. CDR3 residues: CATFPSGLAGGTQYF. As DNA, the CDR3 is TGTGCCACCTTTCCTTCGGGACTAGCGGGGGGCACGCAGTATTTT.

This clonotype was seen once. V gene TRBV20-1 combines with J gene TRBJ1-2, with TRBD1 matching over 9 bases. This CDR3 region has 15 residues. V trimming: 3 bases; J trimming: 6 bases; junction bases outside the gene matches: 11. Looked up from germline, CDR1 is DFQATT and CDR2 is SNEGSKA (reference sequence). The CDR3 bases are TGCAGTGCTAGTGGGACAGGGAGGACCAGTGATGGCTACACCTTC. Residues: CSASGTGRTSDGYTF.

V is TRBV20-1 and J is TRBJ2-7, with TRBD2 matching 11 bases. In germline, CDR1 is DFQATT, CDR2 SNEGSKA (reference sequence). CDR3 length: 16 amino acids. Trimming cost V 5 bases and J 5 bases; bases outside gene matches: 14. CDR3 DNA: TGCAGTGCTGGAGGGTCTAGCGGGGGGATTGGCCACGAGCAGTACTTC. Protein sequence: CSAGGSSGGIGHEQYF.

This clonotype appeared many times. This sequence joins TRBV19 and TRBJ1-3; 7 bases agree with TRBD1. Germline V gene lookup returns CDR1 LNHDA and CDR2 SQIVND (reference sequence). The trim removed 6 bases at V and 4 bases at J, leaving 9 bases unmatched. The CDR3 contains 15 residues. DNA for the CDR3: TGTGCCAGTAGGCGGCCGGTGGGACAGGGAAACACCATATATTTT. Its translation: CASRRPVGQGNTIYF.

V gene TRBV5-1 combines with J gene TRBJ1-1, with D perhaps TRBD1 (5 bases). Germline lookup yields CDR1 SGHRS and CDR2 YFSETQ. The V gene lost 2 bases and the J gene lost 6 bases, with 11 bases spanning the gap. This CDR3 comprises 13 residues. CDR3 DNA: TGCGCCAGCAGCTTAACGGGGACGGCTGAAGCTTTCTTT. Translating gives CASSLTGTAEAFF.

This clonotype showed up just a few times. The V call is TRBV24-1, the J call TRBJ2-7; D gene unclear. The CDR3 runs 12 residues. In germline, CDR1 is KGHDR, CDR2 SFDVKD. V was cut by 6 bases and J by 2 bases, with 7 bases left in between. The CDR3 sequence: CATSHQTYEQYF. The CDR3 DNA follows: TGTGCCACCAGTCATCAGACCTACGAGCAGTACTTC.

The V gene is TRBV20-1, the J gene TRBJ1-2; D unresolved. Germline values: CDR1 DFQATT, CDR2 SNEGSKA (reference sequence). This CDR3 region has 12 residues. V gave up 6 bases and J gave up 0 bases, with 8 bases separating them. The CDR3 region has the DNA TGCAGTGCGTTCGAGACTAACTATGGCTACACCTTC. It is translated as CSAFETNYGYTF.

This clonotype was observed a few times. This chain links TRBV5-4 with TRBJ1-4; 7 positions agree with TRBD1. V lost 2 bases and J lost 5; bases outside the gene matches: 3. Germline V CDR1 and CDR2: SGHNT, YYREEE (reference sequence). There are 14 residues in the CDR3. Here the CDR3 DNA reads TGTGCCAGCAGCTTACAGGGGAGGAATGAAAAACTGTTTTTT. Protein: CASSLQGRNEKLFF.

The V gene is TRBV11-1, the J gene TRBJ2-7; 8 positions match TRBD1. J lost 1 base, V lost 2 bases, and 10 bases had no gene match. This CDR3 has 17 residues. Germline values: CDR1 SGHAT, CDR2 FQDESV (reference sequence). CDR3 residues: CASSLMGQVGSSYEQYF. CDR3 coding DNA: TGTGCCAGCAGCTTAATGGGACAGGTCGGATCATCCTACGAGCAGTACTTC.

This clonotype was seen a handful of times. A much larger clone lies a single base off, so this may be a read error. This sequence joins TRBV3-1 and TRBJ1-1, with D possibly TRBD1 on 5 matching bases. The CDR3 spans 13 residues. V shed 7 bases and J shed 3 bases, with 12 bases lying between them. The germline gives CDR1 LGHDT, CDR2 YNNKEL (reference sequence). CDR3 sequence: CASTQGPHTEAFF. DNA for the CDR3: TGTGCCAGCACCCAGGGTCCTCACACTGAAGCTTTCTTT.

This clonotype was counted a few times. A single base separates this from a much larger clone, so it may be a read error. This chain links TRBV6-2 or TRBV6-3 with TRBJ1-4; 12 bases are a match to TRBD1. The CDR3 length is 15 residues. In germline, CDR1 is MNHEY, CDR2 SVGEGT. Trimming removed 2 bases from V and 8 bases from J; junction bases left unmatched: 3. CDR3 sequence reads: CASSYPGTGGEKLFF. In DNA, the CDR3 is TGTGCCAGCAGTTACCCCGGGACAGGGGGCGAAAAACTGTTTTTT.

The chain carries TRBV2 and TRBJ2-7; 10 bases agree with TRBD2. The CDR3 spans 15 residues. CDR1 SNHLY and CDR2 FYNNEI come from the germline V gene. Losses at the gene ends were 7 bases for V and 2 bases for J; bases not matched to a gene: 8. CDR3 region: CASTERTSGPYEQYF. The CDR3 nucleotides are TGTGCCAGCACCGAACGGACTAGCGGACCCTACGAGCAGTACTTC.

This chain links TRBV24-1 with TRBJ2-7, with TRBD1 matching over 9 bases. The germline gives CDR1 KGHDR, CDR2 SFDVKD. The CDR3 is 13 amino acids. V dropped 9 bases and J dropped 0; count of bases not matched to a gene: 2. This CDR3 is CATEGQGSYEQYF. The DNA of the CDR3 is TGTGCCACCGAGGGACAGGGCTCCTACGAGCAGTACTTC.

This clonotype was detected only a few times. The junction does not match germline at one end; this may be a read error. The chain is built from TRBV5-6 and TRBJ1-1, with TRBD1 matching 7 bases. CDR1 SGHDT and CDR2 YYEEEE come from the germline V gene. This CDR3 spans 13 amino acids. The chain's CDR3 is CASSLDGDRVRQF. Written as DNA, the CDR3 is TGTGCCAGCAGCTTGGATGGGGACAGAGTTCGTCAATTC. Drawing the rest from reference TRBV5-6 and TRBJ1-1, the complete variable domain is DAGVTQSPTHLIKTRGQQVTLRCSPKSGHDTVSWYQQALGQGPQFIFQYYEEEERQRGNFPDRFSGHQFPNYSSELNVNALLLGDSALYLCASSLDGDRVRQFGQGTRLTVV.

The CDR3 sequence is CASSPGTGRGYTF. The CDR3 bases are TGTGCCAGCAGCCCCGGGACAGGCCGTGGCTACACCTTC. The chain links TRBV3-1 to TRBJ1-2; TRBD1 agrees at 8 bases. From germline, CDR1 is LGHDT and CDR2 YNNKEL (reference sequence). The CDR3 consists of 13 residues. V was clipped by 4 bases and J by 7 bases; unmatched bases: 5. The full variable domain, rest sourced from reference TRBV3-1 and TRBJ1-2, is DTAVSQTPKYLVTQMGNDKSIKCEQNLGHDTMYWYKQDSKKFLKIMFSYNNKELIINETVPNRFSPKSPDKAHLNLHINSLELGDSAVYFCASSPGTGRGYTFGSGTRLTVV.

This clonotype has a count of ten or more. The rearrangement joins TRBV7-2 to TRBJ2-1, with D hard to call. The V gene lost 4 bases and the J gene lost 5 bases, with 9 bases spanning the gap. CDR1 is SGHTA, CDR2 FQGNSA, per germline. The CDR3 runs 13 residues. CDR3 sequence (DNA): TGTGCCAGCAGCTCCAACAGAGACAATGAGCAGTTCTTC. Protein: CASSSNRDNEQFF.

In this sample, this clonotype turned up many times. The J gene is TRBJ2-7, the V gene TRBV7-2; 7 bases agree with TRBD1. The CDR3 length is 15 residues. The V and J ends lost 4 bases and 0 bases, in that order; junction bases with no gene match: 6. Germline CDR1 is SGHTA and CDR2 is FQGNSA. DNA for the CDR3: TGTGCCAGCAGCTCATCACAGGGGTCCTCCTACGAGCAGTACTTC. Translating it yields CASSSSQGSSYEQYF.

This chain connects TRBV24-1 to TRBJ2-3, with TRBD2 identical over 7 bases. Germline CDR1 KGHDR, CDR2 SFDVKD. V shed 2 bases, J shed 0 bases, and the junction held 4 bases outside the gene matches. The CDR3 runs to 16 residues. CDR3 bases: TGTGCCACCAGTGATTCGGGACTAACTAGCACAGATACGCAGTATTTT. Translating gives CATSDSGLTSTDTQYF.

V usage is TRBV24-1 and J usage is TRBJ2-3; 9 nucleotides line up with TRBD2. The CDR3 is 14 amino acids. Trimming cost V 4 bases and J 4 bases; bases outside gene matches: 2. Germline CDR1 and CDR2: KGHDR and SFDVKD. The CDR3 DNA is TGTGCCACCAGTGAAGCGGGGGGCCCAGATACGCAGTATTTT. Translated: CATSEAGGPDTQYF.

Note on this clonotype: The junction does not match germline at one end; this may be a read error. The V call is TRBV2, the J call TRBJ1-6, with 7 positions matching TRBD1. This CDR3 is 15 amino acids long. The germline gives CDR1 SNHLY, CDR2 FYNNEI. The CDR3 protein is CASRRDSIPDSPLHF. CDR3 coding DNA: TGTGCCAGCAGGCGGGACAGCATTCCAGATTCGCCCCTCCACTTT.